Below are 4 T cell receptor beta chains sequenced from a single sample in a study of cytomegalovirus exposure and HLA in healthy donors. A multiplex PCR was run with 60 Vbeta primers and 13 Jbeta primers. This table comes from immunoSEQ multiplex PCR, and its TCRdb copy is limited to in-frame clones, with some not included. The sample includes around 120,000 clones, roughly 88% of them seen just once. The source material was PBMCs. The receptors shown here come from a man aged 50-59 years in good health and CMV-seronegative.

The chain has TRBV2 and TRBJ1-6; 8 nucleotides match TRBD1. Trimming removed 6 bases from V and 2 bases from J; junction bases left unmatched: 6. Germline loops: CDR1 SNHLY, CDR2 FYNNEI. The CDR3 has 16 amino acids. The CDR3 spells CASRKTGAAYNSPLHF. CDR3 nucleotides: TGTGCCAGCAGGAAGACAGGGGCCGCCTATAATTCACCCCTCCACTTT.

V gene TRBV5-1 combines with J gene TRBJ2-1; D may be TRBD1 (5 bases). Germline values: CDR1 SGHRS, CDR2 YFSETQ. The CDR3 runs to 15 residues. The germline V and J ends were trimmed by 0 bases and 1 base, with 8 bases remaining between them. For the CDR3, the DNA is TGCGCCAGCAGCTTGGAGGGGTTGTCCTACAATGAGCAGTTCTTC. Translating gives CASSLEGLSYNEQFF.

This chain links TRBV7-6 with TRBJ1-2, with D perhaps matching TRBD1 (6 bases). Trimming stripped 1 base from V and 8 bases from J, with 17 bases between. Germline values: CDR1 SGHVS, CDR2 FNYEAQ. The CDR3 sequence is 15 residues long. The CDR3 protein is CASSLGSRGAGGYTF. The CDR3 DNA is TGTGCCAGCAGCTTAGGGTCTCGGGGGGCCGGAGGCTACACCTTC.

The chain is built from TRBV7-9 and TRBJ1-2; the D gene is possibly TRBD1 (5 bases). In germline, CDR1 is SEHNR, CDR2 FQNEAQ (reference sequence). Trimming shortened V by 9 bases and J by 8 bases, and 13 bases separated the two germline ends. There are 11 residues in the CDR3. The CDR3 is CASVWGHGYTF. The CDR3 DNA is TGTGCCAGTGTATGGGGCCACGGCTACACCTTC.